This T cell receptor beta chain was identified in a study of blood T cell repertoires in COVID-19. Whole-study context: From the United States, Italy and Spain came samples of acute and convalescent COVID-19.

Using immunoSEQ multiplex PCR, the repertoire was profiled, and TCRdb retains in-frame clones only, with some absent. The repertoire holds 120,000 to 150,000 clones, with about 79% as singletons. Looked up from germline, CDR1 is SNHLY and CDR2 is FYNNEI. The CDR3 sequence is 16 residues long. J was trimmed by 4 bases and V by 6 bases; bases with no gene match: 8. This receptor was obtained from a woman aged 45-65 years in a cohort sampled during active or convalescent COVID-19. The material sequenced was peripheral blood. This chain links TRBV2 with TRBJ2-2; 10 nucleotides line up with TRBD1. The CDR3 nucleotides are TGTGCCAGCAGGGGACAGGGGCCCTTTATCACCGGGGAGCTGTTTTTT. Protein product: CASRGQGPFITGELFF.